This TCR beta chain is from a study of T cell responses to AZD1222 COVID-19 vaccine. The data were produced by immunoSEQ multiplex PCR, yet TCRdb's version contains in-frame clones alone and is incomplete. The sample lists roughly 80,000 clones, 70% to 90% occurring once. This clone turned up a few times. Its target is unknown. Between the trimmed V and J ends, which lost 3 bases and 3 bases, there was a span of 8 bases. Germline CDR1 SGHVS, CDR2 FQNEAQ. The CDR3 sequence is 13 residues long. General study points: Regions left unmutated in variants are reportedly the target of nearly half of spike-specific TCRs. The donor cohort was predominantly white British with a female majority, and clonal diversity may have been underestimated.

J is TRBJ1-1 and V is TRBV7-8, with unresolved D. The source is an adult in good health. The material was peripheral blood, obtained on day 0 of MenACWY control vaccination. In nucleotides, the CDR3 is TGTGCCAGCAGCTTTGGGTGGGACACTGAAGCTTTCTTT. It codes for CASSFGWDTEAFF.